One T cell receptor (beta chain) is described in this entry. The data were taken from a study of blood T cell repertoires in COVID-19. The protocol was immunoSEQ multiplex PCR, while the TCRdb copy is restricted to in-frame clones and leaves out a portion. The table records 350,000 to 500,000 clones, nearly 90% of them present only once. Trimming stripped 5 bases from V and 5 bases from J, with 10 bases between. Germline lookup yields CDR1 MNHEY and CDR2 SVGAGI. The CDR3 runs to 13 residues. Source material: PBMCs or T cells enriched from blood (not recorded which). J is TRBJ1-5 and V is TRBV6-5; D might be TRBD1 (6 bases). The sequence derives from a woman under 30 who had been exposed to COVID-19. DNA for the CDR3: TGTGCCAGCAGTCAATGGACAGATCAGCCCCAGCATTTT. As protein: CASSQWTDQPQHF.